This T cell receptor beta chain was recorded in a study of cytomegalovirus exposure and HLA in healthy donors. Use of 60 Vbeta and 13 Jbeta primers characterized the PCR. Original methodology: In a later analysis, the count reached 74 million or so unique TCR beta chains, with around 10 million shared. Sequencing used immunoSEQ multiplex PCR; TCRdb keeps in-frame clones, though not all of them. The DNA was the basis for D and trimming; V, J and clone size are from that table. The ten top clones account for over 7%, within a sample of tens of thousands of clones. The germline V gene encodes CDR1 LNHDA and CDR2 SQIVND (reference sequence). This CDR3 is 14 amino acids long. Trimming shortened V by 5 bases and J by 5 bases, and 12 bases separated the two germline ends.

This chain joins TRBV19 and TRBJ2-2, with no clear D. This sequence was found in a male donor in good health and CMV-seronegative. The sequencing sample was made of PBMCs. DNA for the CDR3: TGTGCCAGTAGTCCCGAGAGAGGAACCGGGGAGCTGTTTTTT. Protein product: CASSPERGTGELFF.